This T cell receptor beta chain was recorded in a study of vaccination effects on CD4 cells after COVID-19 (dated by TCRdb to 2021 to 2024). Looking at the study overall: Participants received two doses of either the BNT162b2 or the mRNA-1273 mRNA SARS-CoV-2 vaccine. Pre-vaccine samples were collected from a couple of convalescent patients 16 days and one week before the first dose, corresponding to 142 and 148 days after COVID-19 diagnosis. The study compared SARS-CoV-2 spike-specific CD4+ TCR repertoires before and after mRNA vaccination in COVID-19 convalescent patients and infection-naive vaccine recipients. The full study included some 10 COVID-19 convalescent patients and several SARS-CoV-2-naive healthy vaccine recipients. In the study, cultures from other donors were sequenced using the Oncomine TCR Beta short-read assay on an Illumina iSeq 100. General study outcomes and caveats: At late post-vaccination timepoints, both infection-induced and vaccine-induced clones showed marked clonal contraction, consistent with waning T cell responses. In convalescent patients, the post-vaccine spike-reactive repertoire was composed mainly of new vaccine-induced clones that were largely distinct from infection-induced clones. The study was limited by a small number of convalescent patients and lacked early post-infection timepoints.

V is reduced by 5 bases and J by 0 bases, leaving a spacing of 11 bases between them. From the cysteine through the phenylalanine, the CDR3 covers 14 amino acids. Of all the DNA, just the CDR3 is kept, 42 bases in frame from base 1. The germline V gene (reference sequence) specifies MNHEY as CDR1 and SMNVEV as CDR2. The library was obtained by the immunoSEQ multiplex PCR assay. TCR beta CDR3 sequencing was performed on DNA from the cultured, isolated CD4+ T cells. On the authors' methods: Non-productive TCR sequences were removed, reads were trimmed to the CDR3 region, and CDR3s of at least 7 amino acids were retained. Antigen-specific clonotypes were identified with the MANAFEST web app by comparing expansion in peptide wells against reference cultures. Positive clones required FDR<0.05 expansion versus reference and all other wells, odds ratio above 5, and frequency above 0.1% in two replicate wells. A clonotype was defined as cross-reactive if the clonotype was significantly expanded both in SARS-CoV-2 spike wells and in at least one common cold coronavirus spike condition. CDR3 similarity was assessed by Levenshtein distance with the stringdist R package, and unrooted trees were built with ape in R 3.6.1. This immuneACCESS table, as held by TCRdb, lists in-frame sequences with V and J called but not all clones. Of the missing ones, under half trace to an unresolved V gene in checked studies; the others have no known cause. V, J and clone size are those of that table, while D and trimming were read from the DNA. The sample yields 70,000 or so clones; roughly 73% were counted once. The ten largest clones add up to around 4.6% of the sample.

In the ViraFEST assay, PBMC were stimulated with viral peptide pools, and antigen-specific CD4+ T cell clonotypes were then identified by expansion using TCR sequencing. After about 10 days of culture, CD4+ T cells were isolated with the EasySep CD4+ T cell isolation kit. Convalescent patients had PCR-confirmed SARS-CoV-2 infection between March and December 2020, before Alpha, Beta and Delta variants emerged in the United States. A few million PBMC per well were cultured with approximately 10 ug/ml peptides in IMDM containing around 5.3% human AB serum, about 9.6 IU/ml IL-2 and gentamicin. A peptide pool from HIV-1 Nef was used as the negative control culture condition. On days 3 and 7, half of the culture medium was replaced with fresh IL-2-containing medium. Each peptide stimulation condition was cultured in triplicate wells unless otherwise noted. PBMC were separated from whole blood using Ficoll-Paque Plus gradient centrifugation and were then either cryopreserved at -140C or used fresh. Genomic DNA was extracted from cultured CD4+ T cells with the QIAamp micro DNA kit.

This clone turned up a few times. Its antigen is still unknown. Per-base qualities were not stored, and no clone one base away is much larger. The TCR sequence derives from a human donor who had a prior SARS-CoV-2 infection. In this chain, TRBV27 is recombined with TRBJ2-7; a tentative D match to TRBD1 spans 6 bases. Sequences were derived from CD4+ T cells from PBMCs cultured with HIV peptides, sampled before COVID-19 vaccination. The cell subset or site label, read with the paper, signifies: HIV-1 Nef peptide pool negative control/reference culture. The CDR3 loop reads CASSPRQDSYEQYF. The base sequence is TGTGCCAGCAGTCCCCGACAGGACTCCTACGAGCAGTACTTC.